This T cell receptor (beta chain) was recovered during a study of T cells after yellow fever vaccination (dated by TCRdb to the late 2010s). As for the study more broadly: The SMART-Seq v4 Ultra Low Input RNA kit was used to prepare libraries from fractions with low cell numbers. To follow T-cell clones before and after both primary and booster YFV17D yellow fever vaccination, bulk TCR alpha and beta repertoires underwent longitudinal sequencing. Two healthy male donors made up the cohort, one aged 18 to 29 years and the other aged 30 to 40 years. Blood was drawn at multiple timepoints before and after primary and secondary immunization, with bulk PBMC replicates and cell subsets isolated.

This clonotype occurred many times. Its antigen is unknown. The input lacks base qualities; no much larger clone sits a single base away. Instrument used: Illumina NovaSeq 6000. TCR cDNA was synthesized by 5'RACE template switching, through which a universal primer site and unique molecular identifiers were introduced. Priming of cDNA synthesis was performed from both the TCR alpha and TCR beta constant segments. Two PCR steps were used to amplify libraries, with sample barcodes and sequencing adapters being added in the second step. Libraries were sequenced on Illumina HiSeq 2500 (2x100 bp) or NovaSeq (2x150 bp). In the authors' own workflow: Demultiplexing of reads and collapsing into UMI consensus sequences were performed with MIGEC, and V(D)J alignment was carried out with MiXCR. Vaccine-responding clonotypes were identified with edgeR using replicate PBMC samples, with FDR below 0.01 and a log2 fold change above 5 up to day 15 being required. Each bulk clonotype was labeled CD4 or CD8 based on which sequenced repertoire, CD4 or CD8, contained the clonotype at higher abundance. TCRdb trimmed the raw reads at Q25, called clones with MiXCR and kept productive beta chains. Records with the same CDR3 protein are collapsed into one entry carrying the most frequent genes and DNA. Clone size and V and J calls follow TCRdb, not the original study. Counted in this sample were a few hundred thousand distinct CDR3 sequences; over 4% of them appeared once. The ten largest clones capture about 22% of the sample.

CDR1 and CDR2, per the germline V gene (reference sequence), are LGHDT and YNNKEL. At the junction V is shortened by 3 bases and J by 0 bases, with 11 bases in between. CDR3 length: 15 amino acids, cysteine to phenylalanine. Just CDR3 DNA is preserved here, 45 bases in frame from base 1. The sample's treatment or condition label, in plain terms: live attenuated yellow fever vaccine strain. Two biological replicates of bulk PBMCs were collected at each blood-draw timepoint. PBMCs were isolated from peripheral blood using a standard Ficoll-Paque protocol. RNA was extracted with TriZol from bulk PBMCs, CD4 and CD8 fractions, and dextramer-positive and dextramer-negative fractions. The paper as a whole reports these results and caveats: The secondary T-cell response was weaker than the primary response but faster, peaking on day 5 instead of day 15. A small share of clonotypes occurred in both CD4 and CD8 compartments, likely arising from convergent recombination. Computational filtering was needed because FACS-sorted repertoires could contain abundant contaminating clonotypes from the bulk population. Because only a couple of donors were included in the study, the extent to which the findings can be generalized is limited. Most clones expanded after primary vaccination were re-detected after the booster (about 96% of CD4 and roughly 87% of CD8), suggesting broad memory maintenance.

The specimen comprised PBMCs, sampled 5 days after the yellow fever booster vaccination. The chain couples TRBV3-1 to TRBJ1-1; TRBD1 is perhaps the D gene, given 6 matching bases. The source of this sequence is a young man who received the YFV17D yellow fever vaccine. The DNA sequence is TGTGCCAGCAGCCATCCAGGGGCGATGAACACTGAAGCTTTCTTT. This gives the protein CASSHPGAMNTEAFF.